The entry below gives a single TCR beta chain sequence along with its context. Antigen: not known. The CDR3 is 14 residues long. In germline, CDR1 is LNHNV, CDR2 YYDKDF (reference sequence). Trimming cost V 1 base and J 8 bases, with 13 bases left between them. Broader study findings: Tumor-infiltrating Treg TCR alpha and beta sequences overlapped most with tumor naive CD4+ T cells, then blood naive.

MiXCR, run by TCRdb on the 5' RACE reads, gives a single entry per CDR3 protein. This table has some 31,000 distinct CDR3 sequences, about 26% appearing once. V and J are TRBV15 and TRBJ2-3; D unclear. The clonotype was recovered from a female donor with breast cancer. Sequencing was carried out using naive CD4+ T cells sorted from a lymph node. Indicated subset: naive CD4+ T cells, CD4+CD45RA+CD25-. The CDR3 DNA reads TGTGCCACCAGCAGAGGCGTCCAGGAAAGTACGCAGTATTTT. This gives the protein CATSRGVQESTQYF.